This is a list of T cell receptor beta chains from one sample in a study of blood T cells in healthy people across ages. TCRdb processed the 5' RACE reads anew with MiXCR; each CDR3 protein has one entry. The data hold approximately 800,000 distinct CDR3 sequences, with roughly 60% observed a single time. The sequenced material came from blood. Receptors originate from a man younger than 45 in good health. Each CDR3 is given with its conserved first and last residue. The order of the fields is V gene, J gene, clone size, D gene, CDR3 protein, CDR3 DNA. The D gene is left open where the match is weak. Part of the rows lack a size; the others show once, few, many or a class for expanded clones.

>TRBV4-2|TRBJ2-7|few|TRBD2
CASSQTVLLAGRPYEQYF
TGTGCCAGCAGCCAAACGGTGCTACTAGCGGGTCGCCCCTACGAGCAGTACTTC
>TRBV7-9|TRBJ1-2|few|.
CASSLYPFRGGGHGYTF
TGTGCCAGCAGCTTATACCCCTTTAGGGGTGGTGGCCATGGCTACACCTTC
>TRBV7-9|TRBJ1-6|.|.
CASSFSRGEGHNSPLHF
TGTGCCAGCAGCTTCTCGCGGGGAGAAGGGCATAATTCACCCCTCCACTTT
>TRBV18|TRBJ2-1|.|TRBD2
CASSIAGDDNEQFF
TGTGCCAGCTCCATAGCGGGGGACGACAATGAGCAGTTCTTC
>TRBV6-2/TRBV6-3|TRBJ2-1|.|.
CASSYGQEINEQFF
TGTGCCAGCAGTTATGGGCAGGAGATAAATGAGCAGTTCTTC
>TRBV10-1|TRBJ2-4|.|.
CASSDGGARQNIQYF
TGCGCCAGCAGTGACGGTGGGGCGCGGCAAAACATTCAGTACTTC
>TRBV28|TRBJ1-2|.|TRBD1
CASSSPGTGGAGGYTF
TGTGCCAGCAGTTCTCCCGGGACAGGGGGCGCAGGTGGCTACACCTTC
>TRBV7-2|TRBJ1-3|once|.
CASSLGSYSGNTIYF
TGTGCCAGCAGCTTAGGTAGCTACTCTGGAAACACCATATATTTT
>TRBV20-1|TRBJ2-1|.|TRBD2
CSARGGASPYNEQFF
TGCAGTGCTCGGGGGGGAGCATCCCCCTACAATGAGCAGTTCTTC
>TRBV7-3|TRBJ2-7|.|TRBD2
CARGKLGRECTYEQYF
TGTGCCAGGGGAAAGCTGGGGCGGGAGTGTACCTACGAGCAGTACTTC
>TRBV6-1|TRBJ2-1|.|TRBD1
CASRPGQGAHNEQFF
TGTGCCAGCAGACCGGGACAGGGGGCCCACAATGAGCAGTTCTTC
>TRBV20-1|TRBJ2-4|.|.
CSAGAGREQYF
TGCAGTGCCGGTGCGGGTAGAGAGCAGTACTTC
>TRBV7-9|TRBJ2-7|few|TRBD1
CASSLARTGGSEQYF
TGTGCCAGCAGCTTAGCGCGGACAGGGGGGAGCGAGCAGTACTTC
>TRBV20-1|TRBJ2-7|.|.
CSADLSYEQYF
TGCAGTGCTGACCTTTCCTACGAGCAGTACTTC
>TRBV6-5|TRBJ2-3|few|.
CASSYRRQEGHTQYF
TGTGCCAGCAGTTATCGGAGGCAGGAAGGACATACGCAGTATTTT
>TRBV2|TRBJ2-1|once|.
CASTALEDPLQFF
TGTGCCAGCACCGCCTTAGAGGACCCTTTACAGTTCTTC
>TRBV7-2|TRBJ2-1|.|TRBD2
CASSALAGGGGEQFF
TGTGCCAGCAGCGCTCTAGCGGGAGGGGGGGGTGAGCAGTTCTTC
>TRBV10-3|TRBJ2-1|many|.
CAISESGNEQFF
TGTGCCATCAGTGAGTCGGGGAATGAGCAGTTCTTC
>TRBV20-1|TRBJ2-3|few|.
CSVPSPRGTQYF
TGCAGTGTACCGTCTCCTCGAGGTACGCAGTATTTT
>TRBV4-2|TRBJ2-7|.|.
CASNQVETDSYEQYF
TGTGCCAGCAACCAAGTCGAGACGGACTCCTACGAGCAGTACTTC
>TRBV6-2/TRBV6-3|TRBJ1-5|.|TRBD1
CASSSDRGFNQPQHF
TGTGCCAGCAGTAGTGACAGGGGATTCAATCAGCCCCAGCATTTT
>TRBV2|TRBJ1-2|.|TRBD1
CASSEGQGIYGYTF
TGTGCCAGCAGTGAGGGACAGGGGATCTATGGCTACACCTTC
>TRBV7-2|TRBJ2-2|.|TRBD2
CASSLGSGGETGELFF
TGTGCCAGCAGCTTAGGGAGCGGGGGAGAAACCGGGGAGCTGTTTTTT
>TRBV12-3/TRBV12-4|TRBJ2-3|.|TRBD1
CASSRSGGPTDTQYF
TGTGCCAGCAGCAGGTCAGGGGGCCCCACAGATACGCAGTATTTT
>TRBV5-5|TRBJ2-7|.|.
CASSLLLGPFYEQYF
TGTGCCAGCAGCCTCTTACTAGGGCCATTCTACGAGCAGTACTTC
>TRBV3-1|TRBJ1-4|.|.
CASSQDGIPGLDEKLFF
TGTGCCAGCAGCCAAGATGGTATCCCGGGATTAGATGAAAAACTGTTTTTT
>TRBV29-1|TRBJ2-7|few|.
CSVADFAYEQYF
TGCAGCGTGGCCGACTTTGCCTACGAGCAGTACTTC
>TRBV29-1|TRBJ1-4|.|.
CSATRDNEKLFF
TGCAGCGCTACCCGGGATAATGAAAAACTGTTTTTT
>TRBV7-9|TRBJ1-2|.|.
CASSGRPYYGYTF
TGTGCCAGCAGCGGCCGGCCCTACTATGGCTACACCTTC
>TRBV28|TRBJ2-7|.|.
CASTAWARSYEQYF
TGTGCCAGTACCGCCTGGGCCCGATCCTACGAGCAGTACTTC
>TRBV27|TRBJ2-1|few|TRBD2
CASSFGEGEQFF
TGTGCCAGCAGTTTTGGGGAGGGTGAGCAGTTCTTC
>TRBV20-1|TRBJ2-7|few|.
CSARVVGEQYF
TGCAGTGCTAGAGTAGTGGGCGAGCAGTACTTC
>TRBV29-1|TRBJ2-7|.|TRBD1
CSAGGHYEQYF
TGCAGCGCAGGGGGCCACTACGAGCAGTACTTC
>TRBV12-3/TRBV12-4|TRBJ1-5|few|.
CASRGDNQPQHF
TGTGCCAGCAGGGGGGATAATCAGCCCCAGCATTTT
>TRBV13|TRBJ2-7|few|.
CASSLAVGLSSYEQYF
TGTGCCAGCAGCTTAGCTGTCGGGCTCAGTAGCTACGAGCAGTACTTC
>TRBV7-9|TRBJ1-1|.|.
CASSQQGSTEAFF
TGTGCCAGCAGCCAACAGGGCTCCACTGAAGCTTTCTTT
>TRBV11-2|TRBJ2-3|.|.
CASSHWQGGSDTQYF
TGTGCCAGCAGCCACTGGCAAGGGGGGTCAGATACGCAGTATTTT
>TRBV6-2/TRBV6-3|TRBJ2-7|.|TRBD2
CASSDTAGGRMNEQYF
TGTGCCAGCAGCGATACTGCGGGGGGGCGTATGAACGAGCAGTACTTC
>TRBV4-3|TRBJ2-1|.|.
CASSQELGQYNEQFF
TGCGCCAGCAGCCAAGAACTAGGGCAGTACAATGAGCAGTTCTTC
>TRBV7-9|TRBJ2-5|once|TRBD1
CASSLVTGDMETQYF
TGTGCCAGCAGCTTAGTGACAGGGGATATGGAGACCCAGTACTTC
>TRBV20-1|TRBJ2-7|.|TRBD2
CSAEMPGLAEFYEQYF
TGCAGTGCCGAGATGCCGGGACTAGCGGAATTCTACGAGCAGTACTTC
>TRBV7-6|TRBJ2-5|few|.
CASRYTDGETQYF
TGTGCCAGCAGATACACGGATGGAGAAACCCAGTACTTC
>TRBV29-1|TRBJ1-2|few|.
CSVGPDVDGYTF
TGCAGCGTGGGACCGGACGTTGACGGCTACACCTTC
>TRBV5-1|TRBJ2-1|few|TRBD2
CASSLRLASGSKQFF
TGCGCCAGCAGCCTAAGACTAGCGTCGGGATCGAAGCAGTTCTTC
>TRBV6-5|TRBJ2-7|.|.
CASGNILYEQYF
TGTGCCAGCGGGAACATACTCTACGAGCAGTACTTC
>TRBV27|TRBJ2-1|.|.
CASSLTFGSYNEQFF
TGTGCCAGCAGTTTAACTTTCGGTTCCTACAATGAGCAGTTCTTC
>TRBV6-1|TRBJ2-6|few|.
CASTVRGASSGANVLTF
TGTGCCAGCACGGTTCGGGGGGCCTCCTCTGGGGCCAACGTCCTGACTTTC
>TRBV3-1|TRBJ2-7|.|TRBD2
CASSHDGTSGDEQYF
TGTGCCAGCAGCCATGATGGGACTAGCGGGGACGAGCAGTACTTC
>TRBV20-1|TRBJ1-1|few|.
CSARVSGWEAFF
TGCAGTGCTAGAGTCTCGGGGTGGGAAGCTTTCTTT
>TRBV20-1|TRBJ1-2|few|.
CSATPDRGYGYTF
TGCAGTGCTACTCCGGACAGAGGCTATGGCTACACCTTC
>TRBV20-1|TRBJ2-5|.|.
CSTTSGETQYF
TGCAGTACTACATCTGGAGAGACCCAGTACTTC
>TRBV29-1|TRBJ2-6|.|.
CSVAQTGANVLTF
TGCAGCGTTGCCCAAACTGGGGCCAACGTCCTGACTTTC
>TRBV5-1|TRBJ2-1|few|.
CASSLRQGYNEQFF
TGCGCCAGCAGCCTGAGGCAGGGTTACAATGAGCAGTTCTTC
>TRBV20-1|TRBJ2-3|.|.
CSALGTPSRTDTQYF
TGCAGTGCTCTCGGGACTCCAAGTCGCACAGATACGCAGTATTTT